The 31 T cell receptor beta chains presented below share a single source sample, sequenced in a study of blood T cell repertoires in COVID-19. Clones were sequenced by immunoSEQ multiplex PCR, and TCRdb holds only the in-frame ones, with some missing. This sample has some 200,000 clones, with around 76% found just once. Sequencing was carried out using peripheral blood. The receptors stem from a woman aged 45-60 years with active or convalescent COVID-19.

This clone was counted once. This chain uses TRBV5-1 with TRBJ1-4; tentatively, D is TRBD1 (5 bases). V was pared by 4 bases and J by 6 bases, with 19 bases between. This CDR3 has 16 amino acids. In germline, CDR1 is SGHRS, CDR2 YFSETQ. The CDR3 spells CASSRRGVGGDEKLFF. Written as DNA, the CDR3 is TGCGCCAGCAGCCGACGGGGGGTAGGCGGGGATGAAAAACTGTTTTTT.

The chain joins TRBV4-3 to TRBJ2-7, with 11 bases that match TRBD2. Germline CDR1 LGHNA, CDR2 YSLEER. The J segment lost 4 bases and the V segment lost 2 bases, leaving 4 bases of the junction unmatched. This CDR3 contains 15 residues. CDR3 sequence reads: CASSQILAGGYEQYF. The CDR3 DNA is TGCGCCAGCAGCCAAATTCTAGCGGGGGGTTACGAGCAGTACTTC.

This clone was seen only once. The chain has TRBV3-1 (or the pseudogene TRBV3-2) and TRBJ2-3; D perhaps matches TRBD2 (6 bases). Germline V gene lookup returns CDR1 LGHDT and CDR2 YNNKEL (reference sequence). Trimming cost V 4 bases and J 3 bases, with 14 bases left between them. CDR3 length equals 15 residues. CDR3 residues: CASSRGGAQTDTQYF. Written as DNA, the CDR3 is TGTGCCAGCAGCCGGGGCGGGGCTCAGACAGATACGCAGTATTTT.

V is TRBV4-3 and J is TRBJ1-1; D possibly corresponds to TRBD1 (5 bases). The CDR3 is 15 residues long. CDR1 and CDR2 (germline): LGHNA, YSLEER. Trimming took 6 bases from V and 1 from J, leaving 15 bases between them. The CDR3 nucleotides are TGCGCCAGCAGGCGGGGGGGTTCGGGGAACACTGAAGCTTTCTTT. It is translated as CASRRGGSGNTEAFF.

This clone turned up a few times. V is TRBV6-5 and J is TRBJ2-1; D may be TRBD2 (5 bases). This CDR3 is built from 12 residues. The germline V and J ends were trimmed by 8 bases and 9 bases, with 14 bases remaining between them. Per the germline V gene, CDR1 is MNHEY and CDR2 is SVGAGI. In DNA form, the CDR3 reads TGTGCCAGCCGTAGCAGACGGGGTGAGCAGTTCTTC. Its translation is CASRSRRGEQFF.

The V and J genes are TRBV6-6 and TRBJ1-2; 9 bases are a match to TRBD1. CDR1 is MNHNY, CDR2 SVGAGI, per germline (reference sequence). The V gene end was trimmed by 4 bases and the J gene end by 7 bases; junction bases not matched to a gene: 10. This CDR3 has 15 amino acids. The CDR3 DNA reads as TGTGCCAGCAGTTTTACAGGGGGCCCTCTGGGTGGCTACACCTTC. Amino acid sequence: CASSFTGGPLGGYTF.

The chain combines TRBV5-8 with TRBJ1-4; D perhaps matches TRBD1 (5 bases). Germline CDR1 reads SGHTS; CDR2 reads YDEGEE. V lost 0 bases, J lost 4 bases, and 13 bases lay in between. This CDR3 spans 16 amino acids. This CDR3 is CASSLARAGNNEKLFF. CDR3 bases: TGTGCCAGCAGCTTGGCCCGTGCAGGGAATAATGAAAAACTGTTTTTT.

The V call is TRBV11-2, the J call TRBJ2-7; a possible D gene is TRBD1 (6 bases). The CDR3 is made up of 18 amino acids. Trimming shortened V by 5 bases and J by 3 bases, and 26 bases separated the two germline ends. In germline, CDR1 is SGHAT, CDR2 FQNNGV. CDR3 sequence reads: CASSATGRGKGEDYEQYF. The CDR3 DNA follows: TGTGCCAGCAGCGCGACAGGTAGGGGTAAAGGGGAAGACTACGAGCAGTACTTC.

The rearrangement links TRBV6-5 to TRBJ2-7; 13 nucleotides align to TRBD2. The germline V gene has CDR1 MNHEY and CDR2 SVGAGI. The length of the CDR3 is 14 residues. J gave up 5 bases and V 6 bases, and 4 bases lay outside the gene matches. The CDR3 protein is CASRPTSGRDEQYF. The CDR3, as DNA: TGTGCCAGCAGGCCCACTAGCGGGAGGGACGAGCAGTACTTC.

The chain joins TRBV19 to TRBJ1-1, with TRBD1 as a possible D gene (5 bases). CDR1 LNHDA and CDR2 SQIVND come from the germline V gene (reference sequence). This CDR3 spans 14 amino acids. The germline V and J ends were trimmed by 3 bases and 0 bases, with 8 bases remaining between them. The CDR3 DNA reads as TGTGCCAGTAGTATTCTGACAGTGAACACTGAAGCTTTCTTT. This translates into CASSILTVNTEAFF.

This clone was seen a few times. This chain connects TRBV2 to TRBJ1-1; tentatively, D is TRBD1 (5 bases). The CDR3 covers 13 residues. Trimming shortened V by 6 bases and J by 4 bases, and 12 bases separated the two germline ends. CDR1 is SNHLY and CDR2 is FYNNEI in the germline V gene. In DNA, the CDR3 is TGTGCCAGCAGAAATCAGGGCAGCACTGAAGCTTTCTTT. Translated, it gives CASRNQGSTEAFF. Full variable domain (missing parts from reference TRBV2 and TRBJ1-1): EPEVTQTPSHQVTQMGQEVILRCVPISNHLYFYWYRQILGQKVEFLVSFYNNEISEKSEIFDDQFSVERPDGSNFTLKIRSTKLEDSAMYFCASRNQGSTEAFFGQGTRLTVV.

This chain connects TRBV9 to TRBJ2-7; D not certain. Germline assignment: CDR1 SGDLS and CDR2 YYNGEE. This CDR3 contains 13 residues. V was trimmed by 0 bases and J by 4 bases, leaving 8 bases between them. CDR3 in DNA: TGTGCCAGCAGCGTAGCTCCCGGGTACGAGCAGTACTTC. Amino acids: CASSVAPGYEQYF.

The chain links TRBV30 to TRBJ1-4, with TRBD1 matching over 8 bases. J was trimmed by 7 bases and V by 0 bases; bases with no gene match: 7. Germline CDR1 GTSNPN, CDR2 SVGIG (reference sequence). The CDR3 covers 15 residues. The CDR3 DNA reads as TGTGCCTGGAGTGTAGTGCAGGGGGCAAGTGAAAAACTGTTTTTT. This translates into CAWSVVQGASEKLFF.

This clone was counted once. V usage is TRBV7-9 and J usage is TRBJ1-1; 9 bases match TRBD1. From germline, CDR1 is SEHNR and CDR2 FQNEAQ (reference sequence). The CDR3 is 19 residues long. Trimming at V came to 5 bases and at J to 5 bases, leaving 21 bases not matched to a gene. The CDR3 DNA follows: TGTGCCAGCAGCCCAAGGTCTCGACAGGGGGTCCGGACGAGGACTGAAGCTTTCTTT. Residues: CASSPRSRQGVRTRTEAFF.

V and J are TRBV12-3 or TRBV12-4 and TRBJ2-7; a weak D match, TRBD2 (6 bases). The V end was cut by 3 bases, the J end by 4 bases, with 10 bases between. The CDR3 runs to 13 residues. The CDR3 protein is CASSFRRGYEQYF. The CDR3 DNA sequence: TGTGCCAGCAGTTTTCGTCGGGGGTACGAGCAGTACTTC.

The chain links TRBV2 to TRBJ1-1; D may be TRBD1 (5 bases). This CDR3 has 14 residues. Germline V CDR1 and CDR2: SNHLY, FYNNEI. The ends were cut back, 5 bases at V and 3 bases at J, with 13 bases in the middle. CDR3 loop: CASSRDGRDTEAFF. The CDR3 region has the DNA TGTGCCAGCAGTCGGGACGGGAGGGACACTGAAGCTTTCTTT.

The rearrangement links TRBV18 to TRBJ2-2; possibly TRBD1 for D (6 bases). Looked up from germline, CDR1 is KGHSH and CDR2 is LQKENI. The CDR3 is made up of 13 amino acids. Trimming took off 7 bases at V and 4 bases at J, with 10 bases between the two ends. CDR3 region: CASLQGPTGELFF. In DNA, the CDR3 is TGTGCCAGCTTACAGGGACCCACCGGGGAGCTGTTTTTT.

By sample share, this clone is medium-sized. The V and J genes are TRBV27 and TRBJ1-2; TRBD1 aligns across 10 bases. The CDR3 is 14 amino acids. With 6 bases clipped from V and 6 bases from J, the junction kept 7 bases outside the gene matches. Germline CDR1 is MNHEY and CDR2 is SMNVEV (reference sequence). The CDR3 loop reads CASRDDRGRHGYTF. The CDR3 nucleotides read TGTGCCAGCAGGGACGACAGGGGGCGTCATGGCTACACCTTC.

V gene TRBV7-2 combines with J gene TRBJ2-2; perhaps TRBD1 as D (5 bases). V was pared by 5 bases and J by 4 bases, with 14 bases between. The CDR3 has 15 amino acids. Per the germline V gene, CDR1 is SGHTA and CDR2 is FQGNSA. The CDR3 loop is CASSHQGRGTGELFF. Here the CDR3 DNA reads TGTGCCAGCAGCCACCAGGGAAGGGGCACCGGGGAGCTGTTTTTT.

The chain links TRBV24-1 to TRBJ1-2, with 7 positions matching TRBD1. Germline V gene lookup returns CDR1 KGHDR and CDR2 SFDVKD. The CDR3 length is 14 residues. J lost 2 bases, V lost 4 bases, and 3 bases had no gene match. CDR3 DNA sequence: TGTGCCACCAGTGACCCGGACAGGAACTATGGCTACACCTTC. Translating it yields CATSDPDRNYGYTF.

This chain's CDR3 is CASSWAQGEQYF. The CDR3 DNA reads as TGTGCCAGCAGCTGGGCCCAGGGGGAGCAGTACTTC. The genes are TRBV7-9 and TRBJ2-7; possibly TRBD1 for D (6 bases). Germline V gene sequence: CDR1 SEHNR, CDR2 FQNEAQ (reference sequence). The V and J ends lost 4 bases and 7 bases respectively, with 11 bases between them. The CDR3 has 12 residues.

The chain links TRBV6-5 to TRBJ1-3; the D gene is possibly TRBD1 (6 bases). V was pared by 6 bases and J by 5 bases, with 14 bases between. The CDR3 loop spans 14 amino acids. Germline CDR1 reads MNHEY; CDR2 reads SVGAGI. The CDR3 region is CASRPDRMRNTIYF. Written as DNA, the CDR3 is TGTGCCAGCAGACCTGACAGGATGAGAAACACCATATATTTT.

This clone was recorded a few times. This chain connects TRBV5-6 to TRBJ1-1; possible D gene TRBD1, 5 bases. V dropped 2 bases and J dropped 1 base, with 9 bases sitting between them. CDR3 size: 14 residues. The germline gives CDR1 SGHDT, CDR2 YYEEEE. CDR3 loop: CASSLKQANTEAFF. The DNA for the CDR3 is TGTGCCAGCAGCTTAAAACAGGCGAACACTGAAGCTTTCTTT.

This clone was seen once. The J gene is TRBJ1-3, the V gene TRBV5-1; D may be TRBD1 (6 bases). Germline CDR1 is SGHRS and CDR2 is YFSETQ. The CDR3 spans 14 residues. V lost 3 bases and J lost 4, with 11 bases in between. The CDR3 DNA reads as TGCGCCAGCAGCTCACAGGGACCCGGAAACACCATATATTTT. This encodes CASSSQGPGNTIYF.

The chain links TRBV19 to TRBJ1-1; 9 bases match TRBD1. Unmatched junction bases numbered 11, after V lost 6 bases and J lost 3 bases. This CDR3 comprises 16 residues. Germline lookup yields CDR1 LNHDA and CDR2 SQIVND (reference sequence). The CDR3 DNA reads TGTGCCAGTAGACCGGGACAGGGATTAAGGTACACTGAAGCTTTCTTT. Protein sequence: CASRPGQGLRYTEAFF.

The chain links TRBV3-1 (or the pseudogene TRBV3-2) to TRBJ1-6; possibly TRBD1 for D (5 bases). Germline lookup yields CDR1 LGHDT and CDR2 YNNKEL (reference sequence). CDR3 size: 14 residues. V lost 3 bases and J lost 9, with 12 bases in between. CDR3 loop: CASSQGFQGSPLHF. In DNA, the CDR3 is TGTGCCAGCAGCCAGGGCTTTCAGGGTTCACCCCTCCACTTT.

The CDR3 loop is CASSLGTSGSGELFF. Here the CDR3 DNA reads TGTGCCAGCAGCTTAGGGACTAGCGGTTCCGGGGAGCTGTTTTTT. The chain carries TRBV7-6 and TRBJ2-2; 10 nucleotides agree with TRBD2. CDR3 length: 15 residues. The germline V gene encodes CDR1 SGHVS and CDR2 FNYEAQ. V lost 1 base and J lost 6; bases outside the gene matches: 2.

The V and J genes are TRBV6-5 and TRBJ1-5; a possible D gene is TRBD1 (5 bases). The germline V and J ends were trimmed by 2 bases and 0 bases, with 8 bases remaining between them. Germline V gene lookup returns CDR1 MNHEY and CDR2 SVGAGI. This CDR3 is 15 amino acids long. CDR3 sequence: CASSYEGHSNQPQHF. Here the CDR3 DNA reads TGTGCCAGCAGTTACGAAGGACATAGCAATCAGCCCCAGCATTTT.

In its sample, this clone was seen many times. The chain combines TRBV7-8 with TRBJ2-2, with D hard to call. CDR1 is SGHVS and CDR2 is FQNEAQ in the germline V gene. Between the trimmed V and J ends, which lost 3 bases and 8 bases, there was a span of 13 bases. There are 14 residues in the CDR3. CDR3 in amino acids: CASSFSGLTGELFF. CDR3 nucleotides: TGTGCCAGCAGCTTTAGTGGGCTGACGGGGGAGCTGTTTTTT. Full variable domain (missing parts from reference TRBV7-8 and TRBJ2-2): GAGVSQSPRYKVAKRGQDVALRCDPISGHVSLFWYQQALGQGPEFLTYFQNEAQLDKSGLPSDRFFAERPEGSVSTLKIQRTQQEDSAVYLCASSFSGLTGELFFGEGSRLTVL.

The chain has TRBV5-1 and TRBJ2-5; maybe TRBD1 (5 bases). Between the trimmed V and J ends, which lost 2 bases and 1 base, there was a span of 9 bases. CDR3 length equals 14 residues. CDR1 SGHRS and CDR2 YFSETQ come from the germline V gene. The CDR3 DNA reads as TGCGCCAGCAGCTTCAGACAGCCCCAAGAGACCCAGTACTTC. This codes for CASSFRQPQETQYF.

This rearrangement joins TRBV28 to TRBJ2-7; 13 bases agree with TRBD2. The V gene end was trimmed by 6 bases and the J gene end by 1 base; junction bases not matched to a gene: 6. The germline V gene encodes CDR1 MDHEN and CDR2 SYDVKM. CDR3 length: 16 amino acids. The CDR3 DNA sequence: TGTGCCAGCAGAGTTTGGGGACTAGCGGGATCCTACGAGCAGTACTTC. Its translation: CASRVWGLAGSYEQYF.